The T cell receptor beta chain under discussion was sequenced for a study of shared clonotypes between healthy human individuals. The CDR3 is made up of 15 amino acids. Germline V gives CDR1 MNHNS, CDR2 SASEGT. V dropped 3 bases and J dropped 2 bases, with 14 bases sitting between them. Donation came from healthy HIV-negative adults that had no recent acute infections or vaccinations. Findings and limits, study-wide: Sequencing depth was a factor that was expected to affect clonotype sharing among donors. Clonotype sharing across a few donors was observed for around 4.5% of naive CD4 clonotypes.

Note on this clone: Its antigen remains unidentified.

Data came from immunoSEQ multiplex PCR; TCRdb stores just in-frame clones and leaves some out. The table records under 600,000 clones, about 96% of them present only once. Sequencing input: naive CD4+ T cells sorted from blood. Subset given: CD45RA+ positively selected. This TCR derives from a woman aged 25-40 years in good health. V gene TRBV6-1 combines with J gene TRBJ2-7; the D call may be TRBD1 or TRBD2 (6 bases each). The DNA of the CDR3 is TGTGCCAGCAGTGACAGGGGACTCGCAACCTACGAGCAGTACTTC. As protein: CASSDRGLATYEQYF.